Sequencing of this T cell receptor (beta chain) was carried out in a study of blood T cell repertoires in COVID-19. The wider study: Sample material is recorded as cDNA or gDNA derived from T cells, B-cell-depleted T cells, or PBMCs.

The assay was immunoSEQ multiplex PCR, and TCRdb's table has in-frame clones only and misses some. The sample records about 160,000 clones, more than 75% being singletons. Trimming at V came to 10 bases and at J to 6 bases, leaving 5 bases not matched to a gene. Germline V lookup: CDR1 MNHEY, CDR2 SVGAGI. The CDR3 covers 11 residues. This sequence joins TRBV6-5 and TRBJ1-1; 7 bases line up with TRBD1. Material for sequencing was peripheral blood. This TCR was sampled from a man aged 40-50 years with acute or convalescent COVID-19. CDR3 protein: CATKDRAEAFF. The DNA of the CDR3 is TGTGCCACCAAAGACAGGGCTGAAGCTTTCTTT.